Listed below are T cell receptor beta chains from one sample, sequenced in a study of T cells after posttransplantation cyclophosphamide. Repertoires were generated with immunoSEQ multiplex PCR, while TCRdb's copy carries only in-frame clones and drops some. The data contain some 47,000 clones, 86% of them seen just once; the ten biggest clones take up around 2.8%. The sample taken for sequencing was PBMCs. Receptor source: a man aged 25 to 40 with a blood cancer, CMV-positive, and with a related stem cell donor. Both conserved end residues are part of each CDR3. D genes are given only for firm matches. Expanded clones get a size class; other rows say once, few or many, or leave the size out.

D	length	V	J	size	DNA	CDR3
TRBD1	15	TRBV5-4	TRBJ2-2	.	TGTGCCAGCAGCTCGACAGGGGTGACGACCGGGGAGCTGTTTTTT	CASSSTGVTTGELFF
.	13	TRBV10-3	TRBJ1-1	.	TGTGCCATCAGTGAGATTCAAAACACTGAAGCTTTCTTT	CAISEIQNTEAFF
TRBD1	14	TRBV6-5	TRBJ2-7	few	TGTGCCAGCAGTTACTCCGGGACAGATTACGAGCAGTACTTC	CASSYSGTDYEQYF
.	14	TRBV5-5	TRBJ2-4	.	TGTGCCAGCAGCTTAGCGGGAGCCAAAAACATTCAGTACTTC	CASSLAGAKNIQYF
TRBD1	16	TRBV18	TRBJ1-1	.	TGTGCCAGCTCACCACACGGGGGACAGGAGAACACTGAAGCTTTCTTT	CASSPHGGQENTEAFF
.	16	TRBV19	TRBJ1-5	.	TGTGCCAGTAGCGATAACAGGCGATCTGGCAATCAGCCCCAGCATTTT	CASSDNRRSGNQPQHF
TRBD2	20	TRBV7-8	TRBJ2-1	once	TGTGCCAGCAGCTTATTTCGGAGGGACTATAGCGGGGGCCTTAGAGATGAGCAGTTCTTC	CASSLFRRDYSGGLRDEQFF
.	14	TRBV7-2	TRBJ2-2	.	TGTGCCAGCAGCTCAACATATGACACCGGGGAGCTGTTTTTT	CASSSTYDTGELFF
.	15	TRBV12-5	TRBJ2-2	once	TGTGCTAGTGTCAAAGGGACTGCGGTCCCCGGGGAGCTGTTTTTT	CASVKGTAVPGELFF
.	14	TRBV28	TRBJ2-7	.	TGTGCCAGCACACTTTATCGTCGTACTTACGAGCAGTACTTC	CASTLYRRTYEQYF
.	15	TRBV6-1	TRBJ1-5	.	TGTGCCACCCAAGGGGGAGGGGGGTCAAATCAGCCCCAGCATTTT	CATQGGGGSNQPQHF
.	12	TRBV11-2	TRBJ2-7	.	TGTGCCAGCAGCTCCCTGGCGGGCGAGCAGTACTTC	CASSSLAGEQYF
.	15	TRBV2	TRBJ2-2	.	TGTGCCAGCAGCGAAAGACAGGTCCGGGGCGGGGAGCTGTTTTTT	CASSERQVRGGELFF
TRBD1	14	TRBV7-2	TRBJ1-4	.	TGTGCCAGCAGCCCGGGACAGGGACGTGAAAAACTGTTTTTT	CASSPGQGREKLFF
TRBD1	16	TRBV2	TRBJ2-7	few	TGTGCCAGCAGTGAAGCGCGGGACAGGGTCCACTACGAGCAGTACTTC	CASSEARDRVHYEQYF
.	15	TRBV5-6	TRBJ1-1	.	TGTGCCAGCAGCTTATGGGACACCCTGAACACTGAAGCTTTCTTT	CASSLWDTLNTEAFF
.	15	TRBV13	TRBJ1-1	.	TGTGCCAGCAGCTTAAAGACAGCCCTGAACACTGAAGCTTTCTTT	CASSLKTALNTEAFF
TRBD1	15	TRBV19	TRBJ2-7	.	TGTGCCAGTAGTATGCCTCGACAGGGATGGATCGAGCAGTACTTC	CASSMPRQGWIEQYF
TRBD1	14	TRBV28	TRBJ1-2	.	TGTGCCAGCAGTCCAGGGGGCAGCCTCTATGGCTACACCTTC	CASSPGGSLYGYTF
.	12	TRBV11-2	TRBJ2-2	once	TGTGCCAGCATCAGGAACACCGGGGAGCTGTTTTTT	CASIRNTGELFF
.	17	TRBV27	TRBJ1-2	.	TGTGCCAGCAGTTTAAACAAGGGGTACAGGGCCAACTATGGCTACACCTTC	CASSLNKGYRANYGYTF
.	13	TRBV7-2	TRBJ1-1	.	TGTGCCAGCAGCACCCAGCCAGGGCTTGAAGCTTTCTTT	CASSTQPGLEAFF
.	16	TRBV2	TRBJ1-1	once	TGTGCCAGCAGTGTGTTTCCCGGGAGGATGAACACTGAAGCTTTCTTT	CASSVFPGRMNTEAFF
TRBD2	14	TRBV7-8	TRBJ2-1	.	TGTGCCAGCAGCTTTAGCGGGAGTGAGGATGAGCAGTTCTTC	CASSFSGSEDEQFF
TRBD1	17	TRBV19	TRBJ1-5	.	TGTGCCAGTAGTCTTATACAGGGGGTTGGTGGCAATCAGCCCCAGCATTTT	CASSLIQGVGGNQPQHF